A selection of T cell receptor beta chains follows, all from one sample in a study of Ad26.COV2.S vaccination and SARS-CoV-2 variants. Produced via immunoSEQ multiplex PCR; TCRdb's table is partial and in-frame only. This sample has hundreds of thousands of clones, with roughly 80% found just once. The sample was peripheral blood, taken in a trial of Ad26.COV2.S vaccine versus placebo. The receptors originated from a person aged 18-60 years who received the Ad26.COV2.S COVID-19 vaccine or a placebo. CDR3s leave out the opening cysteine and the closing phenylalanine or tryptophan. A D gene is named only where the DNA matches it firmly. Only some rows state a clone size, as once, few, many or a class for expanded clones.

D	V	size	J	CDR3
TRBD2	TRBV7-6	-	TRBJ2-5	ASSWGGPFGVETQY
TRBD1	TRBV18	-	TRBJ1-6	ASSPQGAGYNSPLH
-	TRBV6-5	-	TRBJ2-7	ASSYSLGLGNEQY
-	TRBV18	-	TRBJ1-4	ASSPRGTLAPTNEKLF
-	TRBV18	-	TRBJ2-2	ASSLVPSDTGELF
TRBD2	TRBV6-2/TRBV6-3	few	TRBJ2-2	ASSRGLAGELF
-	TRBV27	-	TRBJ2-2	ASSLNFPAPNTGELF
-	TRBV7-9	-	TRBJ2-3	ASRDPYTDTQY
-	TRBV7-3	-	TRBJ2-1	ASSLIGSRGNNAEQF
-	TRBV6-6	-	TRBJ2-3	ASSFNTDTQY
-	TRBV6-1	-	TRBJ2-5	ASSEGYDPGETQY
TRBD2	TRBV7-3	-	TRBJ2-5	ASSLSGGAQETQY
TRBD2	TRBV7-3	-	TRBJ2-1	ASSLIAGTSGSNEQF
-	TRBV4-1	-	TRBJ2-7	ASSQPRNRAYEQY
-	TRBV9	-	TRBJ2-1	ASSVSASSYNEQF
-	TRBV27	-	TRBJ1-1	ASSFRVQATEAF
-	TRBV6-2/TRBV6-3	-	TRBJ1-2	ASSVSTSYGYT
-	TRBV18	-	TRBJ2-5	ASSTTGYQETQY
-	TRBV19	-	TRBJ2-1	ASSIGGSSNEQF
TRBD1	TRBV2	-	TRBJ1-1	ASSDPVAQGFTEAF
-	TRBV7-9	-	TRBJ1-4	ASSLSGGVSEKLF
-	TRBV7-2	-	TRBJ1-4	ASSLVGRSQGGEKLF
-	TRBV5-1	-	TRBJ2-5	ASSPRQGGGRPQY
-	TRBV4-1	-	TRBJ2-7	ASSPNWGVMQY
-	TRBV29-1	-	TRBJ1-1	SVGVMNTEAF
-	TRBV10-2	-	TRBJ1-2	ASSERTGNLNGYT
-	TRBV6-5	-	TRBJ2-6	ASRIHRSGANVLT
TRBD1	TRBV6-1	few	TRBJ1-2	ASSEGQGADYGYT
TRBD1	TRBV10-3	-	TRBJ2-5	AISQGAQETQY
-	TRBV10-1	-	TRBJ2-2	ASSEGLQGTSNTGELF